The clone carrying this T cell receptor (beta chain) was counted a few times. Its cognate antigen is unknown. Germline V gives CDR1 SQVTM, CDR2 ANQGSEA. The CDR3 sequence is 13 residues long. Trimming stripped 6 bases from V and 5 bases from J, with 16 bases between. The data derive from a study of post-analysis software for immune sequencing data. Overall study results and limits: Samples prepared in the same batch strongly co-clustered by F measure. Comparison with controls showed significantly lower normalized Chao1 diversity in multiple sclerosis patients. Among roughly five TRBV segments more frequent in patients than controls were TRBV5-6, TRBV5-1 and TRBV20-1.

Included in the TCR beta cDNA libraries were unique molecular identifiers. TCRdb reanalysed the PCR reads using MiXCR and keeps one entry per CDR3 protein. The table shows a few hundred thousand distinct CDR3 sequences, with approximately 34% occurring only once. The chain combines TRBV29-1 with TRBJ2-5; TRBD1 is a possible D gene (6 bases). The material sequenced was blood. The TCR comes from a girl aged 5-17 years with multiple sclerosis. This CDR3 is CSVAKGVEETQYF. The DNA for the CDR3 is TGCAGCGTCGCCAAGGGGGTGGAGGAGACCCAGTACTTC.